This paragraph covers one TCR beta chain sequence. Other nucleotide sequences from this sample produce the same CDR3. This specimen belongs to a study of CD8+ T cells in alopecia areata. The treatment is: oral pan-JAK inhibitor, 5-10 mg twice daily. The CDR3 covers 14 residues. The germline V gene has CDR1 LNHDA and CDR2 SQIVND (reference sequence). The junction had 2 bases not matched to a gene; V was cut back by 5 bases and J by 4 bases. Extracted RNA was reverse transcribed, and the resulting cDNA served as sequencing template. The method was immunoSEQ multiplex PCR; TCRdb's version includes in-frame clones alone and lacks a portion of them. The table includes about 120,000 clones, less than 70% detected once.

The chain has TRBV19 and TRBJ2-4; the match to TRBD2 covers 10 bases. The material was CD4+ T cells sorted from blood, obtained at week 24, from a patient treated with tofacitinib. This TCR derives from a human donor with alopecia areata. The CDR3 spells CASSSAGGKNIQYF. The CDR3 coding sequence is TGTGCCAGTAGTTCAGCGGGGGGGAAAAACATTCAGTACTTC.